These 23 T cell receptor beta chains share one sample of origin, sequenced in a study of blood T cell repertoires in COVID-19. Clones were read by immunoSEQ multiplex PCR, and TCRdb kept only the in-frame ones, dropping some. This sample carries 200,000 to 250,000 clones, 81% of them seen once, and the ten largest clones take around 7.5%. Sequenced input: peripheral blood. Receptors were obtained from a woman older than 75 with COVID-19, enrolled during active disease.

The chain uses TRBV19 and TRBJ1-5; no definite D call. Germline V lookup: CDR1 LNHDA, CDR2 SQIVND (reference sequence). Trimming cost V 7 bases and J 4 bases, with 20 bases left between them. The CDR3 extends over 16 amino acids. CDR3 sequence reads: CASTRLPSSGNQPQHF. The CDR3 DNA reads TGTGCCAGTACTCGACTTCCTTCTAGTGGAAATCAGCCCCAGCATTTT.

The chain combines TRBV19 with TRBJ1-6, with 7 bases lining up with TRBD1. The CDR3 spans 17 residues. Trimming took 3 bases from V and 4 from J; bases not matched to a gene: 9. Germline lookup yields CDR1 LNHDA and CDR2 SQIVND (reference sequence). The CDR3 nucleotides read TGTGCCAGTAGTATTGACAGGGTGATTCGGTATAATTCACCCCTCCACTTT. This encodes CASSIDRVIRYNSPLHF.

CDR3 in amino acids: CATSRDRGPTGANVLTF. The CDR3 DNA reads TGTGCCACCAGCAGGGACAGGGGACCTACTGGGGCCAACGTCCTGACTTTC. This sequence joins TRBV15 and TRBJ2-6; 9 bases agree with TRBD1. From germline, CDR1 is LNHNV and CDR2 YYDKDF (reference sequence). The CDR3 totals 17 residues. Trimming removed 3 bases from V and 2 bases from J; junction bases left unmatched: 5.

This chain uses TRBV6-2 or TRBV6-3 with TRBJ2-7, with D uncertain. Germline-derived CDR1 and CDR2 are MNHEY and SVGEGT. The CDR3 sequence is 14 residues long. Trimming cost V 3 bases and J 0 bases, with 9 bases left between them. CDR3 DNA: TGTGCCAGCAGTTATACGTCGAGCTCCTACGAGCAGTACTTC. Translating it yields CASSYTSSSYEQYF.

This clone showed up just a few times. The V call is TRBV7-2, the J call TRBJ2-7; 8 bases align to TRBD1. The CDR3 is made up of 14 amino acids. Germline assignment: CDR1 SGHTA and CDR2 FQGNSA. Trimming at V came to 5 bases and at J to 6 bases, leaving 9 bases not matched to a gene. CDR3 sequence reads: CASSKGQGWGEQYF. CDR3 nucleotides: TGTGCCAGCAGCAAAGGACAGGGTTGGGGCGAGCAGTACTTC.

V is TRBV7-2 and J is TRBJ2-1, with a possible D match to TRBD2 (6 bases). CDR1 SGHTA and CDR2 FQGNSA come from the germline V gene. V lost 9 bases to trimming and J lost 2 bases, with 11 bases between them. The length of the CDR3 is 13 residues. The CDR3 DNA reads TGTGCCAGTCGGAGGGGCCCCTACAATGAGCAGTTCTTC. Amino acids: CASRRGPYNEQFF. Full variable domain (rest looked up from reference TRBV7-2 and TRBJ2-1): GAGVSQSPSNKVTEKGKDVELRCDPISGHTALYWYRQSLGQGLEFLIYFQGNSAPDKSGLPSDRFSAERTGGSVSTLTIQRTQQEDSAVYLCASRRGPYNEQFFGPGTRLTVL.

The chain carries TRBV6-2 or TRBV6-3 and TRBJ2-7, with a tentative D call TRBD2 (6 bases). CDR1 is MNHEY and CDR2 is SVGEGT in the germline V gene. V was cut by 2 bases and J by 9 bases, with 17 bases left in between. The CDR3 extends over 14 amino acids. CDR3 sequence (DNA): TGTGCCAGCAGTTACGGCGGGATAAACGAGCGGCAGTACTTC. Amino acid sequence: CASSYGGINERQYF.

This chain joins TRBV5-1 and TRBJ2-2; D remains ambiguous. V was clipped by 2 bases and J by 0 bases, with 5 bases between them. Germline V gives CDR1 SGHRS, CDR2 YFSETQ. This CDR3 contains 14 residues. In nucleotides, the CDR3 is TGCGCCAGCAGCTTATCCGCGAACACCGGGGAGCTGTTTTTT. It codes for CASSLSANTGELFF.

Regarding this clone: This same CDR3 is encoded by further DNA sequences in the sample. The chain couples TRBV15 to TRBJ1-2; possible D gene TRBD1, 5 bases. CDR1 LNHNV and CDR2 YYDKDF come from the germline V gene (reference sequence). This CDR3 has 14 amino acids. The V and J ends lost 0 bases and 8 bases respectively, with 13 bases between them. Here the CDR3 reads CATSRDQGGYGYTF. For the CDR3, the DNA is TGTGCCACCAGCAGAGATCAGGGTGGGTACGGCTACACCTTC.

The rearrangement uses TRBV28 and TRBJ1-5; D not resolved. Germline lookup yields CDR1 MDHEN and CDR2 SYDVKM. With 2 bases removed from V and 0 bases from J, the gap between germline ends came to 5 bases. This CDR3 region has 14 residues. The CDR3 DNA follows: TGTGCCAGCAGTTTAGGAGATAGCAATCAGCCCCAGCATTTT. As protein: CASSLGDSNQPQHF. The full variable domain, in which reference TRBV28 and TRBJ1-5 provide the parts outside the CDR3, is DVKVTQSSRYLVKRTGEKVFLECVQDMDHENMFWYRQDPGLGLRLIYFSYDVKMKEKGDIPEGYSVSREKKERFSLILESASTNQTSMYLCASSLGDSNQPQHFGDGTRLSIL.

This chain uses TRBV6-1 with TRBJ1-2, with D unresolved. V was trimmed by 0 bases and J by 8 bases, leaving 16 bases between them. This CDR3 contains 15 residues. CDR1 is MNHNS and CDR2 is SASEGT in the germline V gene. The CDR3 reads CASSEALRVRLGYTF. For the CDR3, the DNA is TGTGCCAGCAGTGAAGCGTTGAGGGTTCGATTAGGCTACACCTTC.

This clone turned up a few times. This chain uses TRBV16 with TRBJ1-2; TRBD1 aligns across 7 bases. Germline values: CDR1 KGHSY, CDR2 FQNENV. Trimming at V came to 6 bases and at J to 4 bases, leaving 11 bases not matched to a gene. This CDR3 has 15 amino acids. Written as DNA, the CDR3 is TGTGCCAGCAGTCTCAGACAGGGAGCTGGCTATGGCTACACCTTC. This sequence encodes CASSLRQGAGYGYTF.

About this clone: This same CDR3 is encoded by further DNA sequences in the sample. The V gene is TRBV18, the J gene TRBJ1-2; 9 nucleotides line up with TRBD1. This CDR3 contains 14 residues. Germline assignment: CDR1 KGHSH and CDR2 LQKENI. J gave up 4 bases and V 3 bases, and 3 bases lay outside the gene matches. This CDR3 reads CASSPGTGTYGYTF. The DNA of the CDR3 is TGTGCCAGCTCACCCGGGACAGGGACCTATGGCTACACCTTC.

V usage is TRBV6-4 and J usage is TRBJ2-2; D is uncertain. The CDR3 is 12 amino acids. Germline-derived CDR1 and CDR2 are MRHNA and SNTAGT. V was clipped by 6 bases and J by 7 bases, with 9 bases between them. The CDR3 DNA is TGTGCCAGCAGGAGCCAGGACGGGGAGCTGTTTTTT. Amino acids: CASRSQDGELFF.

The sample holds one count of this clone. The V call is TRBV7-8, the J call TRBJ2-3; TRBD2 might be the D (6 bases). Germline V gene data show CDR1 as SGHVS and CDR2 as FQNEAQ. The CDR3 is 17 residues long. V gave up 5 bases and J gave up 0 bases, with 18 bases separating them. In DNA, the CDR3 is TGTGCCAGCAGCGCCTCAACCGTCCGGGGGAGCACAGATACGCAGTATTTT. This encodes CASSASTVRGSTDTQYF.

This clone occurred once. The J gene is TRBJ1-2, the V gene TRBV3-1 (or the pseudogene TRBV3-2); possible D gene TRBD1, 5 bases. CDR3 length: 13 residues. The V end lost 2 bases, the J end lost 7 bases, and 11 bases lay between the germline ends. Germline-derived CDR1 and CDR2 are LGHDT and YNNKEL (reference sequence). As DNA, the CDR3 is TGTGCCAGCAGCCAACGTGGAGGGGTTGGCTACACCTTC. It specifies CASSQRGGVGYTF.

CDR3 bases: TGTGCCAGCAGCTTGGCCTGGGCTAGCGGGTTAGATACGCAGTATTTT. Its translation is CASSLAWASGLDTQYF. The chain combines TRBV7-2 with TRBJ2-3; TRBD2 aligns across 8 bases. This CDR3 is built from 16 residues. Losses at the gene ends were 3 bases for V and 5 bases for J; bases not matched to a gene: 10. Looked up from germline, CDR1 is SGHTA and CDR2 is FQGNSA.

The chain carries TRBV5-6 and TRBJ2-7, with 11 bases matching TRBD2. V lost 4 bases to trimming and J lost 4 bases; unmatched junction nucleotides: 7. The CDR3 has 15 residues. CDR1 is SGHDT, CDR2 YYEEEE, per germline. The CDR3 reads CASSPTSGKRYEQYF. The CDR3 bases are TGTGCCAGCAGCCCGACTAGCGGGAAGAGATACGAGCAGTACTTC.

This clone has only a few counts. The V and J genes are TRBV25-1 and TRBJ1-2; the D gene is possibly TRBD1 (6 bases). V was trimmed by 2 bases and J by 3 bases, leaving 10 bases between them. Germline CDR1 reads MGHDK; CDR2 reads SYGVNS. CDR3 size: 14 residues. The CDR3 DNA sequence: TGTGCCAGCAGTGAAGGAACAGGGTACTATGGCTACACCTTC. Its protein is CASSEGTGYYGYTF.

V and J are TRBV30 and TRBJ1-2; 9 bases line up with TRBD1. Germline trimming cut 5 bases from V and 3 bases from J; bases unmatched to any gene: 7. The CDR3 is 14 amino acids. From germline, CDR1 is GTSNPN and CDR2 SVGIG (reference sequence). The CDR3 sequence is CAWSPGQGDYGYTF. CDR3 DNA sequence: TGTGCCTGGTCACCGGGACAGGGAGACTATGGCTACACCTTC.

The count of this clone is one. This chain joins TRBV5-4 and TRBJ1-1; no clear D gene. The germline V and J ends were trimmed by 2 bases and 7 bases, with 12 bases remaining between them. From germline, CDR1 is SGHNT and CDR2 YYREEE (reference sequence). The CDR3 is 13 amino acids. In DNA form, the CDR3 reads TGTGCCAGCAGCTTTGGTAACAGATTTGAAGCTTTCTTT. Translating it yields CASSFGNRFEAFF.

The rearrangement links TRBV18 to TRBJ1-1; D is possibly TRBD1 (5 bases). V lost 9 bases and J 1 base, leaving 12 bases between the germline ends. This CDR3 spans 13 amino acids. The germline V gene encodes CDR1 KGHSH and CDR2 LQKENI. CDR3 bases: TGTGCCAGTTCCAGGGTGGAGAACACTGAAGCTTTCTTT. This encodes CASSRVENTEAFF.

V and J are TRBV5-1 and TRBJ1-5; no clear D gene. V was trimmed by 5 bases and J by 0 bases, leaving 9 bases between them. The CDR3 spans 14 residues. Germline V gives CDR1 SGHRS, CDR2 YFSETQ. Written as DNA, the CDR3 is TGCGCCAGCAGTCCAGACTATAGCAATCAGCCCCAGCATTTT. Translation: CASSPDYSNQPQHF. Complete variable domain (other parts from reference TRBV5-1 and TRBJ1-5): KAGVTQTPRYLIKTRGQQVTLSCSPISGHRSVSWYQQTPGQGLQFLFEYFSETQRNKGNFPGRFSGRQFSNSRSEMNVSTLELGDSALYLCASSPDYSNQPQHFGDGTRLSIL.